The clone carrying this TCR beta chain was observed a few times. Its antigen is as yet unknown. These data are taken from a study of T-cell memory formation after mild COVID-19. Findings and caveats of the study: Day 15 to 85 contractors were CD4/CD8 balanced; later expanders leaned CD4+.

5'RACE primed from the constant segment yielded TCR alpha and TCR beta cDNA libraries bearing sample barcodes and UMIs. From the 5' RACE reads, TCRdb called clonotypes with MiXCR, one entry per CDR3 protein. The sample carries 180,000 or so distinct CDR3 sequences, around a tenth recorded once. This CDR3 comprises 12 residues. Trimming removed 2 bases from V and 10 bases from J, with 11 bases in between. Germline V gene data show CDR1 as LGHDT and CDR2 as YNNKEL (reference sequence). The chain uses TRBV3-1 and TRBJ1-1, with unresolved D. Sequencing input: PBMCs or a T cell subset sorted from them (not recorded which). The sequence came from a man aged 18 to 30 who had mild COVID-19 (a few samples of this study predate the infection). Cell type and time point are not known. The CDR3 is CASSQRPGGAFF. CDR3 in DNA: TGTGCCAGCAGCCAACGACCCGGCGGAGCTTTCTTT.